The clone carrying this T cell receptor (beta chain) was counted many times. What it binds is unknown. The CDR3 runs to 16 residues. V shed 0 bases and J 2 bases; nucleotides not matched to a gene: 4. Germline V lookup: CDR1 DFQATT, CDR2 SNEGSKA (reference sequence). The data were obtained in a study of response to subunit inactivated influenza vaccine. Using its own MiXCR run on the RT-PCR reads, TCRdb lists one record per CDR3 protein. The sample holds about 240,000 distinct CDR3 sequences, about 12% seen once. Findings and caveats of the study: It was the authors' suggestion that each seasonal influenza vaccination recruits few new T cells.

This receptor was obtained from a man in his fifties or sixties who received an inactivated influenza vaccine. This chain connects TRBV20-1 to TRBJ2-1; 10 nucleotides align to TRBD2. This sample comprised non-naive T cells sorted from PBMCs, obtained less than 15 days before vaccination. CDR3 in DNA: TGCAGTGCTAGAGACCTAGCGGGGGCGACCTACAATGAGCAGTTCTTC. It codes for CSARDLAGATYNEQFF.